These 21 T cell receptor beta chains share one sample of origin, sequenced in a study of shared clonotypes between healthy human individuals. Produced via immunoSEQ multiplex PCR; TCRdb's table is partial and in-frame only. The sample carries about 2.5 million clones, just under 95% recorded once. Source material: naive CD4+ T cells from PBMCs. As to subset: CD45RA+ positively selected. Receptors were obtained from a man younger than 35 in good health. Some clones in this sample may be carry-over from other donors' samples.

Here the CDR3 reads CASTPGTSGRVWETQYF. Written as DNA, the CDR3 is TGTGCCAGTACTCCCGGGACTAGCGGGAGGGTATGGGAGACCCAGTACTTC. The chain carries TRBV19 and TRBJ2-5; TRBD2 matches at 16 bases. This CDR3 has 17 residues. The V gene end was trimmed by 7 bases and the J gene end by 5 bases; junction bases not matched to a gene: 10. Germline values: CDR1 LNHDA, CDR2 SQIVND (reference sequence).

The V gene is TRBV6-5, the J gene TRBJ1-4; possibly TRBD1 for D (5 bases). Germline CDR1 MNHEY, CDR2 SVGAGI. The V gene lost 10 bases and the J gene lost 8 bases, with 17 bases spanning the gap. This CDR3 spans 13 amino acids. The CDR3 loop reads CANLRDLGEKLFF. The CDR3 nucleotides are TGTGCCAACCTCCGGGACCTCGGGGAAAAACTGTTTTTT.

The rearrangement uses TRBV5-4 and TRBJ2-1; perhaps TRBD1 as D (6 bases). Germline-derived CDR1 and CDR2 are SGHNT and YYREEE (reference sequence). This CDR3 spans 14 amino acids. The V end lost 4 bases, the J end lost 7 bases, and 15 bases lay between the germline ends. CDR3 in DNA: TGTGCCAGCAGCGGGGGACAACTGAGGAATGAGCAGTTCTTC. It yields the protein CASSGGQLRNEQFF.

Turning to this clone: At the DNA level, this CDR3 is encoded by other sequences in the same sample as well. The rearrangement joins TRBV14 to TRBJ1-1; D perhaps matches TRBD1 (5 bases). Looked up from germline, CDR1 is SGHDN and CDR2 is FVKESK. This CDR3 contains 13 residues. The V and J ends lost 4 bases and 4 bases respectively, with 10 bases between them. The CDR3 sequence is CASSLTRGTEAFF. The CDR3 nucleotides read TGTGCCAGCAGCCTAACAAGGGGCACTGAAGCTTTCTTT.

The chain joins TRBV6-1 to TRBJ1-1, with 7 bases lining up with TRBD1. The CDR3 has 14 amino acids. V was clipped by 3 bases and J by 5 bases; unmatched bases: 6. Germline-derived CDR1 and CDR2 are MNHNS and SASEGT. The CDR3: CASSEKTGRTEAFF. CDR3 DNA: TGTGCCAGCAGTGAGAAGACAGGGAGGACTGAAGCTTTCTTT.

This rearrangement joins TRBV6-1 to TRBJ2-1, with 10 bases that match TRBD2. Germline loops: CDR1 MNHNS, CDR2 SASEGT. This CDR3 contains 15 residues. Trimming cost V 4 bases and J 3 bases; bases outside gene matches: 3. For the CDR3, the DNA is TGTGCCAGCAGTGCGGGACTAGCGAGCTACAATGAGCAGTTCTTC. It translates to CASSAGLASYNEQFF.

The chain links TRBV6-1 to TRBJ1-3; D is ambiguous. This CDR3 spans 14 amino acids. In germline, CDR1 is MNHNS, CDR2 SASEGT. Trimming took off 8 bases at V and 0 bases at J, with 11 bases between the two ends. CDR3: CASSARSSGNTIYF. The CDR3 coding sequence is TGTGCCAGCTCTGCGAGGAGCTCTGGAAACACCATATATTTT.

The chain is built from TRBV27 and TRBJ1-1; 10 nucleotides line up with TRBD1. Trimming removed 5 bases from V and 4 bases from J; junction bases left unmatched: 10. Germline V gives CDR1 MNHEY, CDR2 SMNVEV (reference sequence). There are 16 residues in the CDR3. The CDR3 reads CASSPATGGWVTEAFF. The CDR3 DNA follows: TGTGCCAGCAGTCCCGCGACAGGGGGCTGGGTCACTGAAGCTTTCTTT.

The chain combines TRBV28 with TRBJ2-3; D unclear. Germline V gene data show CDR1 as MDHEN and CDR2 as SYDVKM. V was clipped by 7 bases and J by 0 bases, with 14 bases between them. This CDR3 region has 15 residues. The CDR3 loop is CASTLGLRSTDTQYF. CDR3 DNA sequence: TGTGCCAGCACTCTCGGGCTTAGGAGCACAGATACGCAGTATTTT.

The chain uses TRBV18 and TRBJ1-5; D may be TRBD1 (5 bases). This CDR3 is built from 16 residues. V lost 6 bases and J 3 bases, leaving 18 bases between the germline ends. Germline V CDR1 and CDR2: KGHSH, LQKENI. The CDR3, as DNA: TGTGCCAGCTCCCGAGGACAAGGGGTCAACAATCAGCCCCAGCATTTT. Its translation is CASSRGQGVNNQPQHF. The complete variable domain, with remaining parts taken from reference TRBV18 and TRBJ1-5, reads NAGVMQNPRHLVRRRGQEARLRCSPMKGHSHVYWYRQLPEEGLKFMVYLQKENIIDESGMPKERFSAEFPKEGPSILRIQQVVRGDSAAYFCASSRGQGVNNQPQHFGDGTRLSIL.

The rearrangement links TRBV28 to TRBJ1-2; D uncertain. CDR3 length: 11 amino acids. Trimming removed 8 bases at V and 5 bases at J, with 9 bases between. Looked up from germline, CDR1 is MDHEN and CDR2 is SYDVKM. CDR3 in DNA: TGTGCCAGCGGGTACATTTATGGCTACACCTTC. Translation gives CASGYIYGYTF.

As to this clone: Within the sample, other DNA sequences also encode this same CDR3. The chain uses TRBV5-1 and TRBJ2-7; 7 bases agree with TRBD1. Losses at the gene ends were 4 bases for V and 3 bases for J; bases not matched to a gene: 4. This CDR3 spans 13 amino acids. Per the germline V gene, CDR1 is SGHRS and CDR2 is YFSETQ. The CDR3 sequence: CASSTGQSYEQYF. The CDR3 nucleotides read TGCGCCAGCAGCACGGGACAGAGCTACGAGCAGTACTTC.

The chain uses TRBV7-2 and TRBJ1-5, with TRBD1 matching 7 bases. This CDR3 has 15 residues. V was pared by 0 bases and J by 4 bases, with 3 bases of the junction left unmatched. From germline, CDR1 is SGHTA and CDR2 FQGNSA. In DNA, the CDR3 is TGTGCCAGCAGCTTAGCCGGGACAGAAAATCAGCCCCAGCATTTT. Its protein is CASSLAGTENQPQHF.

This chain connects TRBV27 to TRBJ2-3, with 9 bases matching TRBD2. Germline V gene lookup returns CDR1 MNHEY and CDR2 SMNVEV (reference sequence). V lost 3 bases, J lost 1 base, and 5 bases stayed unmatched. The CDR3 runs to 16 residues. This CDR3 is CASSFSGREGTDTQYF. The CDR3 coding sequence is TGTGCCAGCAGTTTTAGCGGGAGAGAGGGCACAGATACGCAGTATTTT.

This clone was counted between two and nine times. The gene calls are TRBV28 and TRBJ1-5; TRBD1 might be the D (5 bases). The CDR3 covers 15 residues. Germline CDR1 is MDHEN and CDR2 is SYDVKM. Trimming pared 4 bases from V and 2 bases from J, leaving 12 bases between. DNA of the CDR3: TGTGCCAGCAGTTCTCCAGGGTTTGGCAATCAGCCCCAGCATTTT. This codes for CASSSPGFGNQPQHF.

The rearrangement links TRBV2 to TRBJ1-3, with 8 bases lining up with TRBD1. The CDR3 is made up of 14 amino acids. V lost 7 bases and J lost 3; bases outside the gene matches: 5. CDR1 is SNHLY and CDR2 is FYNNEI in the germline V gene. The CDR3 region is CASTEDRGGNTIYF. The CDR3 DNA is TGTGCCAGCACCGAAGACAGGGGTGGAAACACCATATATTTT.

This chain links TRBV27 with TRBJ1-1; D perhaps matches TRBD1 (6 bases). The CDR3 extends over 15 amino acids. Germline V gene data show CDR1 as MNHEY and CDR2 as SMNVEV (reference sequence). V lost 6 bases to trimming and J lost 3 bases, with 17 bases between them. DNA of the CDR3: TGTGCCAGCAGACGCCTCACAGGGTCTGACACTGAAGCTTTCTTT. This gives the protein CASRRLTGSDTEAFF.

The chain joins TRBV7-6 to TRBJ1-1, with D possibly TRBD1 on 5 matching bases. CDR1 and CDR2 from the germline V gene are SGHVS and FNYEAQ. V was clipped by 3 bases and J by 2 bases, with 7 bases between them. This CDR3 is 13 amino acids long. As DNA, the CDR3 is TGTGCCAGCAGCTTTGGGGGAAACACTGAAGCTTTCTTT. Its translation is CASSFGGNTEAFF.

This sequence joins TRBV7-9 and TRBJ2-3; no definite D call. CDR3 size: 15 residues. V lost 5 bases, J lost 1 base, and 13 bases lay in between. Germline V gives CDR1 SEHNR, CDR2 FQNEAQ (reference sequence). The CDR3 DNA follows: TGTGCCAGCAGCCCAGAACCCAGGCGCACAGATACGCAGTATTTT. It encodes CASSPEPRRTDTQYF.

As to this clone: Other DNA sequences within the sample encode an identical CDR3. The chain links TRBV18 to TRBJ2-7; 9 positions match TRBD1. Germline values: CDR1 KGHSH, CDR2 LQKENI. Trimming at V came to 3 bases and at J to 0 bases, leaving 6 bases not matched to a gene. This CDR3 is 16 amino acids long. CDR3 amino acids: CASSPMGTGYSYEQYF. In nucleotides, the CDR3 is TGTGCCAGCTCACCGATGGGGACAGGGTACTCCTACGAGCAGTACTTC.

The chain is built from TRBV4-2 and TRBJ2-7, with TRBD1 identical over 7 bases. CDR1 is LGHNA, CDR2 YNFKEQ, per germline. With 0 bases clipped from V and 2 bases from J, the junction kept 13 bases outside the gene matches. CDR3 length: 18 residues. The CDR3 sequence is CASSQDLSPLTGAYEQYF. CDR3 nucleotide sequence: TGTGCCAGCAGCCAAGACCTCAGTCCCCTTACAGGGGCCTACGAGCAGTACTTC.